This entry describes one T cell receptor beta chain. Its cognate antigen is unknown. In the original analysis: After removing out-of-frame reads, around 2.2 million distinct TCRbeta sequences remained. The method was immunoSEQ multiplex PCR; TCRdb's version includes in-frame clones alone and lacks a portion of them. V and J calls and clone size are as listed in that table; D and trimming were resolved from the DNA. There are 45,000 to 50,000 clones in the sample; roughly 80% occur only once, and just over 0.6% lies in the top ten. The sort gate was single viable CD3+CD4+CD8-CD45RO+ cells for memory CD4+ T cells. CMV serostatus came from serum IgG against pp150, pp28, p38, p52. These data are taken from a study of memory CD4+ T cells and cytomegalovirus serostatus. Background on the study: Healthy Belgian adult donors included about nine CMV-positive and some 24 CMV-negative people.

General study findings and limits: CD4+ memory repertoires contained about 40% of the roughly 160 reported CMV TCRbeta sequences.

The sample taken for sequencing was memory CD4+ T cells from blood. This TCR was sampled from an adult in good health and CMV-seronegative.

The CDR3 sequence: CASSLALTAHSYEQYF. CDR3 bases: TGCGCCAGCAGCTTGGCCCTGACAGCCCATTCCTACGAGCAGTACTTC. This chain uses TRBV5-1 with TRBJ2-7; D is possibly TRBD1 (5 bases). Germline-derived CDR1 and CDR2 are SGHRS and YFSETQ. The CDR3 totals 16 residues. V lost 0 bases to trimming and J lost 1 base, with 14 bases between them.